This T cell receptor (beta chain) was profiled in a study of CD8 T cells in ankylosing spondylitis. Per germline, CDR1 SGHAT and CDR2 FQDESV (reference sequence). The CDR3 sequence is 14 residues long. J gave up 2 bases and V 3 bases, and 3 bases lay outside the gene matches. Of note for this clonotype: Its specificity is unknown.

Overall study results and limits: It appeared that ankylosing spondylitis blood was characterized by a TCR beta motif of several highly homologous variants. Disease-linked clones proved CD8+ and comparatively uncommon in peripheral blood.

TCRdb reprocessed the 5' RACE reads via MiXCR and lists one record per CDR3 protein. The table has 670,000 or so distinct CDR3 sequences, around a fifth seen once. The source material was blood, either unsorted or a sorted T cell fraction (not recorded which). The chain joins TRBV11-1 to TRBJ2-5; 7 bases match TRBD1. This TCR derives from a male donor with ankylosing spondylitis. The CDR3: CASSFPRGQETQYF. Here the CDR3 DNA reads TGTGCCAGCAGCTTCCCCAGGGGGCAAGAGACCCAGTACTTC.